The following is a TCR beta chain sequence with its context. The target antigen is unknown. Nominally healthy donors provided the samples, though records likely missed some immune exposures. Vbeta (60) and Jbeta (13) primers were used in the PCR. Generated by immunoSEQ multiplex PCR, the TCRdb table keeps only in-frame clones and is missing some. The table lists some 100,000 clones, around 76% of them singletons. CDR1 is SNHLY and CDR2 is FYNNEI in the germline V gene. The CDR3 has 12 residues. V was cut by 7 bases and J by 0 bases, with 6 bases left in between. The data are from a study of cytomegalovirus exposure and HLA in healthy donors. Broader study findings: In a later analysis, the majority of CMV-associated beta chains seemingly showed HLA restriction. Most TCR sequences proved rare, with some public TCRs found in many donors.

The material sequenced was PBMCs. This receptor was identified in a middle-aged woman in good health and CMV-seropositive. The gene calls are TRBV2 and TRBJ1-1; no definite D call. Here the CDR3 DNA reads TGTGCCAGCACGGTGATGAACACTGAAGCTTTCTTT. This sequence encodes CASTVMNTEAFF.